The entry that follows covers one T cell receptor beta chain sequence. Measured with immunoSEQ multiplex PCR; TCRdb has only the in-frame clones, and not every one. Among hundreds of thousands of clones listed, around 89% were seen once. The entry originates in a study of blood T cell repertoires in COVID-19. J was trimmed by 4 bases and V by 4 bases; bases with no gene match: 6. Germline CDR1 is KGHDR and CDR2 is SFDVKD. This CDR3 is 15 amino acids long. The chain links TRBV24-1 to TRBJ1-2; TRBD1 matches at 9 bases. The sequencing input was peripheral blood. The sequence came from a woman between 55 and 75 years old with acute or convalescent COVID-19. DNA for the CDR3: TGTGCCACCAGTGAAGGGACAGGGCAAACCTATGGCTACACCTTC. As protein: CATSEGTGQTYGYTF.